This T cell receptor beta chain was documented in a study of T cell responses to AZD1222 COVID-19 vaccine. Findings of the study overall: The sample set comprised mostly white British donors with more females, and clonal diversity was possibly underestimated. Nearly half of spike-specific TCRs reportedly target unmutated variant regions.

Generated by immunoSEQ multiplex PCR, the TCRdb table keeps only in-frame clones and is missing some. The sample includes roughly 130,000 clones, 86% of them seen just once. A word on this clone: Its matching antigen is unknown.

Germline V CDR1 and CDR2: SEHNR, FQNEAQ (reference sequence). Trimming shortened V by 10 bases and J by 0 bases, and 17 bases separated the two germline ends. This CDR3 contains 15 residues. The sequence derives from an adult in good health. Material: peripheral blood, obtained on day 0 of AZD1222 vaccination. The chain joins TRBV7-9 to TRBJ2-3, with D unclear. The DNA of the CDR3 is TGTGCCATCACAATAGACTCCCGAAGCACAGATACGCAGTATTTT. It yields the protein CAITIDSRSTDTQYF.